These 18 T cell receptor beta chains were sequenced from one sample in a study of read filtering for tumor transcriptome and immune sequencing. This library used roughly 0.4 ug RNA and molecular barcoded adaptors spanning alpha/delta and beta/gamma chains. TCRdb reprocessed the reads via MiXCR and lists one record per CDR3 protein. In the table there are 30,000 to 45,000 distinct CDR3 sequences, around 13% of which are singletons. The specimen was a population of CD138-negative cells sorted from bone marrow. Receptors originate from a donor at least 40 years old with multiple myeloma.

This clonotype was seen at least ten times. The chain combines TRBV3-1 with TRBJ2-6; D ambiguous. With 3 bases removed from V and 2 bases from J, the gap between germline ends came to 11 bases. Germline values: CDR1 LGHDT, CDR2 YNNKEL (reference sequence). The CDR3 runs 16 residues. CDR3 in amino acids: CASSHVRAAGANVLTF. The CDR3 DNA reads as TGTGCCAGCAGCCATGTAAGGGCGGCTGGGGCCAACGTCCTGACTTTC.

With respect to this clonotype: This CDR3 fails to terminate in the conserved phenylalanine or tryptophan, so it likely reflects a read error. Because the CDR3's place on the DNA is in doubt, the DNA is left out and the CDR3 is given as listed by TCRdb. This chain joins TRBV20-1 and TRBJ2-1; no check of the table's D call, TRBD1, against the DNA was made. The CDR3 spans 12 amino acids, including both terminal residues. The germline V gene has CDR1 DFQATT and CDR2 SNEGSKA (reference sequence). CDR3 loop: CSATRQLDEEFL.

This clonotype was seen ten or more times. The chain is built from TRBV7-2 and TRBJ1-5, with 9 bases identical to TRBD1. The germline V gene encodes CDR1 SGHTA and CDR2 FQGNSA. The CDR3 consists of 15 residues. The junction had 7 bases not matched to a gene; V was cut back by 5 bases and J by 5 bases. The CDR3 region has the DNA TGTGCCAGCAGCAAGGGACAGGGTCCGGATCAGCCCCAGCATTTT. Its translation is CASSKGQGPDQPQHF.

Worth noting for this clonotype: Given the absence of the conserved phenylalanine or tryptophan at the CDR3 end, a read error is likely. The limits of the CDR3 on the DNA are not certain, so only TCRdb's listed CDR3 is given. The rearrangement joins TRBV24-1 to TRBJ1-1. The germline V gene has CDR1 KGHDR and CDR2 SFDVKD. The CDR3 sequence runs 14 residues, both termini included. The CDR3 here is CATRAAGANTEASS.

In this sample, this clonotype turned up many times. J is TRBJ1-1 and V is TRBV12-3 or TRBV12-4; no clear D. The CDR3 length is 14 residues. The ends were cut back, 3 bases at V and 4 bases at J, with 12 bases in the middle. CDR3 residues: CASSFMDRGTEAFF. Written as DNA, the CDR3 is TGTGCCAGCAGTTTCATGGATCGGGGCACTGAAGCTTTCTTT.

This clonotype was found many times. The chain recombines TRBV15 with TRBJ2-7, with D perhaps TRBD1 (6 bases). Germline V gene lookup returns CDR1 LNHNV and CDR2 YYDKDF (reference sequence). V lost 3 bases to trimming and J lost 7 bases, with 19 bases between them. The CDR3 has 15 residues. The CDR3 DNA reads TGTGCCACCAGCAGTTCTATTGGGGGCAGGGGAGAGCAGTACTTC. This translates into CATSSSIGGRGEQYF.

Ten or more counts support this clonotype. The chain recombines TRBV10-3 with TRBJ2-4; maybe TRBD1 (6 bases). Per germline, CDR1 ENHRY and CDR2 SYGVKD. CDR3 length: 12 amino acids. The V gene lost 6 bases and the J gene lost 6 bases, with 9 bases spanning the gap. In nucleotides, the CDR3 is TGTGCCATCAGCCCGGACAGAAACATTCAGTACTTC. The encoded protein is CAISPDRNIQYF.

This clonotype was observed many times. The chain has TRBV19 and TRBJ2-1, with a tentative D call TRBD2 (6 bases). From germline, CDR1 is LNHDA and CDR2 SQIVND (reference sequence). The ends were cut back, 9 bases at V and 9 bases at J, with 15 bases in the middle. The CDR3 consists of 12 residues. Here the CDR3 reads CASETSLAEQFF. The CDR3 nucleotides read TGTGCCAGCGAAACTAGCTTGGCTGAGCAGTTCTTC.

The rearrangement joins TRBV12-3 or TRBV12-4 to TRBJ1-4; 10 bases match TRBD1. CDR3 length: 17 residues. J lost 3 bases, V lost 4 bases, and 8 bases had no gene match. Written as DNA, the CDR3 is TGTGCCAGCAGTTCCTACCGGGACAGGGGTGCTAATGAAAAACTGTTTTTT. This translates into CASSSYRDRGANEKLFF.

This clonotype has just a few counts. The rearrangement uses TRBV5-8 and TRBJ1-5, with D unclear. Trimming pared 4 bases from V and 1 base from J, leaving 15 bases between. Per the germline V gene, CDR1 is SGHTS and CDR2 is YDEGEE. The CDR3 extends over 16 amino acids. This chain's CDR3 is CASSPTWIGSNQPQHF. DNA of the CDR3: TGTGCCAGCAGCCCGACTTGGATAGGGAGCAATCAGCCCCAGCATTTT.

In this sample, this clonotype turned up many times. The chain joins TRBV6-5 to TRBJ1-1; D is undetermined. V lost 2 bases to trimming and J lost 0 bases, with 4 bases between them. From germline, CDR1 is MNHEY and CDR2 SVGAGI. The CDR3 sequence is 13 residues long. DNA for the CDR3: TGTGCCAGCAGTTACGATGTGAACACTGAAGCTTTCTTT. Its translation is CASSYDVNTEAFF.

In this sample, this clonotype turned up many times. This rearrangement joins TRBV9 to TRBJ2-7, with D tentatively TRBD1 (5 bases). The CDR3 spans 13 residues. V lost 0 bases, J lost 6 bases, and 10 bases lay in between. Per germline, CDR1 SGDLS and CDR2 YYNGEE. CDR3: CASSVDGQGEQYF. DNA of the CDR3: TGTGCCAGCAGCGTAGATGGTCAGGGCGAGCAGTACTTC.

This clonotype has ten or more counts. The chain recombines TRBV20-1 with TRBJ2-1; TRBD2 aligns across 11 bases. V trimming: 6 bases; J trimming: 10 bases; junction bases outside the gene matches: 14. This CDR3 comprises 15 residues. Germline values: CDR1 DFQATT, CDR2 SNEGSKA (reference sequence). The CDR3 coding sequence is TGCAGTGCGGATAGCGGGAGGGCCCCATCGGTAGAGCAGTTCTTC. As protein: CSADSGRAPSVEQFF.

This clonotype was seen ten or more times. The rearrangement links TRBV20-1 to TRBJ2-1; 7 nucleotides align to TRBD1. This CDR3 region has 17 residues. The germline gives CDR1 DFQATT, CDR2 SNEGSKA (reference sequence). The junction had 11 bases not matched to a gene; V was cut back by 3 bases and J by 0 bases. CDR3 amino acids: CSASSLRGRTSYNEQFF. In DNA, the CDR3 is TGCAGTGCTAGCTCTTTGAGGGGGCGGACCTCCTACAATGAGCAGTTCTTC.

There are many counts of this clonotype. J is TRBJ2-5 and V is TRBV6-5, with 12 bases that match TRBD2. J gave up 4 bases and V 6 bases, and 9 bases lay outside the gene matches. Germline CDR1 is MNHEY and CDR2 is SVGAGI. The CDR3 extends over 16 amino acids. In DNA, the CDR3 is TGTGCCAGCAGACAGGAAGGGGGACTAGCGGGAGAGACCCAGTACTTC. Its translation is CASRQEGGLAGETQYF.

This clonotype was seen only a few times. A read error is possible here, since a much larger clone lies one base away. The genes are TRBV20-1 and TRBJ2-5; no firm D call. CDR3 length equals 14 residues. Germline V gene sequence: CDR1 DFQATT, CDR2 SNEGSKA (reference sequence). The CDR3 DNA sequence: TGCGGTGCTAGGGCGCCCGATTTTCAAGAGACCCAGTACTTC. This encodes CGARAPDFQETQYF.

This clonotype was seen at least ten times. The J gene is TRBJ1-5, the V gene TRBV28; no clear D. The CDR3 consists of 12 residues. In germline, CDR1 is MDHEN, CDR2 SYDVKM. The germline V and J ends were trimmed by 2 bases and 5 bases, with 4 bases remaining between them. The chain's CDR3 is CASSLTDQPQHF. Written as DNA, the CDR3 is TGTGCCAGCAGTTTAACAGATCAGCCCCAGCATTTT.

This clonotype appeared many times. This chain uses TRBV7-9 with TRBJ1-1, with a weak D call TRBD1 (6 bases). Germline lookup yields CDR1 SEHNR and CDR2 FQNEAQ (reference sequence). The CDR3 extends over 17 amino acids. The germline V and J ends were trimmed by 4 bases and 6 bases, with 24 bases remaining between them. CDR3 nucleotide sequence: TGTGCCAGCAGCTCGAACAGGGTTGGGGGGAACACTGCTGAAGCTTTCTTT. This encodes CASSSNRVGGNTAEAFF.